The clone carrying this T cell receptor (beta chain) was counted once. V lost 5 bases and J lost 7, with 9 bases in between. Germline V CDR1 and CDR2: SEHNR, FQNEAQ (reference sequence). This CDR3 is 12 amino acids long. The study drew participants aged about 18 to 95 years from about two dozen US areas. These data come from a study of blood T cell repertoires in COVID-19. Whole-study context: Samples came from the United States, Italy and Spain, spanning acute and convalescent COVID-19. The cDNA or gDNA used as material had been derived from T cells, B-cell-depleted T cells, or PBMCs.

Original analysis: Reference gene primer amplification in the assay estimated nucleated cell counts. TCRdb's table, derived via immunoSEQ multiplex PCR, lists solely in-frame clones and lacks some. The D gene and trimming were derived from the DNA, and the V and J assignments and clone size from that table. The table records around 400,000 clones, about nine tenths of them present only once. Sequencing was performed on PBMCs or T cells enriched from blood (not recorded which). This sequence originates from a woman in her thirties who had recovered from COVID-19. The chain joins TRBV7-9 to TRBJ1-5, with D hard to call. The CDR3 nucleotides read TGTGCCAGCAGCCCCAAAGAGCAGCCCCAGCATTTT. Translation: CASSPKEQPQHF. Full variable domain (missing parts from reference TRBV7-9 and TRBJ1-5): DTGVSQNPRHKITKRGQNVTFRCDPISEHNRLYWYRQTLGQGPEFLTYFQNEAQLEKSRLLSDRFSAERPKGSFSTLEIQRTEQGDSAMYLCASSPKEQPQHFGDGTRLSIL.